The 8 T cell receptor beta chains in this list originate from one sample, sequenced in a study of high-grade serous ovarian cancer treatment subgroups. Tumor samples were obtained before definitive surgery or chemotherapy. This table comes from immunoSEQ multiplex PCR, and its TCRdb copy is limited to in-frame clones, with some not included. The sample has about 2,800 clones, about four fifths seen once. The sequenced material came from tumor tissue. These receptors were collected from a human donor with high-grade serous ovarian cancer.

The V call is TRBV6-1, the J call TRBJ2-2, with D possibly matching TRBD2 (5 bases). This CDR3 spans 14 amino acids. The germline gives CDR1 MNHNS, CDR2 SASEGT. Deletions cut 6 bases from V and 2 bases from J, with 10 bases between. CDR3 bases: TGTGCCAGCAGATACGAGGGAAACACCGGGGAGCTGTTTTTT. It translates to CASRYEGNTGELFF.

This chain connects TRBV27 to TRBJ2-1; 11 bases map to TRBD2. Germline lookup yields CDR1 MNHEY and CDR2 SMNVEV (reference sequence). The CDR3 runs to 15 residues. V lost 6 bases and J lost 8; bases outside the gene matches: 9. In nucleotides, the CDR3 is TGTGCCAGCAGGGGCACTAGCGGGAGCATCTATGAGCAGTTCTTC. It yields the protein CASRGTSGSIYEQFF.

This chain links TRBV7-8 with TRBJ2-7, with 13 bases that match TRBD2. The CDR3 loop spans 16 amino acids. With V trimmed by 2 bases and J by 2 bases, 3 bases remained unmatched. Germline V gene sequence: CDR1 SGHVS, CDR2 FQNEAQ. CDR3 protein: CASSLFGTSGTYEQYF. In nucleotides, the CDR3 is TGTGCCAGCAGCTTATTTGGGACTAGCGGGACCTACGAGCAGTACTTC.

The rearrangement uses TRBV21-1 and TRBJ2-7. TRBV21-1 is labeled a pseudogene. This CDR3 region has 15 residues. In DNA, the CDR3 is TGTGCCAGCAGCAGGGACCGCACTGGCGCCTACGAGCAGTACTTC. Residues: CASSRDRTGAYEQYF.

This clone came up once. The chain couples TRBV18 to TRBJ2-3; D remains unclear. CDR1 KGHSH and CDR2 LQKENI come from the germline V gene. The V end was cut by 2 bases, the J end by 5 bases, with 8 bases between. This CDR3 is 13 amino acids long. CDR3 protein: CASSPSSGDTQYF. The CDR3 nucleotides read TGTGCCAGCTCACCAAGCTCAGGAGATACGCAGTATTTT.

The chain couples TRBV5-1 to TRBJ2-3; TRBD2 matches 7 bases. Germline V gives CDR1 SGHRS, CDR2 YFSETQ. The trim removed 0 bases at V and 2 bases at J, leaving 6 bases unmatched. The CDR3 sequence is 16 residues long. CDR3 in amino acids: CASSLAASGYTDTQYF. The DNA of the CDR3 is TGCGCCAGCAGCTTGGCGGCTAGCGGTTACACAGATACGCAGTATTTT.

V usage is TRBV6-1 and J usage is TRBJ2-7, with D possibly called TRBD1 or TRBD2 (5 bases each). This CDR3 is built from 15 residues. V gave up 1 base and J gave up 2 bases, with 12 bases separating them. CDR1 is MNHNS and CDR2 is SASEGT in the germline V gene. CDR3 DNA: TGTGCCAGCAGTGAAGGATACCAGGGAGCCTACGAGCAGTACTTC. This codes for CASSEGYQGAYEQYF.

This chain connects TRBV5-5 to TRBJ2-1; tentative D call: TRBD2 (6 bases). Germline V gives CDR1 SGHKS, CDR2 YYEKEE (reference sequence). The V end was cut by 4 bases, the J end by 12 bases, with 17 bases between. The CDR3 totals 13 residues. As DNA, the CDR3 is TGTGCCAGCAGCCCACCACTAGCATCGGCGCAGTTCTTC. This encodes CASSPPLASAQFF.